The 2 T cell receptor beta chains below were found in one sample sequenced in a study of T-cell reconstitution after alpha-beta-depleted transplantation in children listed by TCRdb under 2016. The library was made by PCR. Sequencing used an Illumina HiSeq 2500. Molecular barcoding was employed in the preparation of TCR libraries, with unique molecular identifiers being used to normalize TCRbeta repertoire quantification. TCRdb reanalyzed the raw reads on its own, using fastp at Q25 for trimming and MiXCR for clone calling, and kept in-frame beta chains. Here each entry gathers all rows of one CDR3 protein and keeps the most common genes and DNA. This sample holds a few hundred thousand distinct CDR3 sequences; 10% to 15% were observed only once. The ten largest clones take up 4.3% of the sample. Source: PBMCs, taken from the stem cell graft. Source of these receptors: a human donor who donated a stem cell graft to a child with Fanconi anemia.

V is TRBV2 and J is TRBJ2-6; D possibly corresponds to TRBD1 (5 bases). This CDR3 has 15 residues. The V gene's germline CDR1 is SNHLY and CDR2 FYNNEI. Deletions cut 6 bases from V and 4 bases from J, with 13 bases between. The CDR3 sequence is CASSRDSAGANVLTF. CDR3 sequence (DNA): TGTGCCAGCAGCCGCGACAGTGCAGGGGCCAACGTCCTGACTTTC.

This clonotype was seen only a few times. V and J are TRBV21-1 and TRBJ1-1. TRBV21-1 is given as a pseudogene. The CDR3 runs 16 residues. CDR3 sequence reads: CASSKFPIAGNTEAFF. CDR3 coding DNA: TGTGCCAGCAGCAAATTTCCGATAGCGGGCAACACTGAAGCTTTCTTT.